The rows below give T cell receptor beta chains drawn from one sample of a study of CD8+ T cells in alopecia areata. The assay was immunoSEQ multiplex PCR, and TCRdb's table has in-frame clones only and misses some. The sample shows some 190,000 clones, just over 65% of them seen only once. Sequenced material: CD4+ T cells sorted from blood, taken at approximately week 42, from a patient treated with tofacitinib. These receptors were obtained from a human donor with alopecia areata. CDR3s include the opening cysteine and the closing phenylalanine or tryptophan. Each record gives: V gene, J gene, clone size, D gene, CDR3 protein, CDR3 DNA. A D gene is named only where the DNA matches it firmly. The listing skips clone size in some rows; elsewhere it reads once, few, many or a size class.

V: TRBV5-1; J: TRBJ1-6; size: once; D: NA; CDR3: CASSLDREYSPLHF; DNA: TGCGCCAGCAGCTTGGACAGGGAGTATTCACCCCTCCACTTT
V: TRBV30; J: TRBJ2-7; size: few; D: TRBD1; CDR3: CAWRSPGTGGSYEQYF; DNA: TGTGCCTGGCGAAGCCCCGGGACAGGGGGCTCCTACGAGCAGTACTTC
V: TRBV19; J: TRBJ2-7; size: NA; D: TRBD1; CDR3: CASSNPGQGKSYEQYF; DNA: TGTGCCAGTAGTAACCCGGGACAGGGGAAATCCTACGAGCAGTACTTC
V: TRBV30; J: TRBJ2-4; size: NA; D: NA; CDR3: CAWSVGHRGIQYF; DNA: TGTGCCTGGAGTGTAGGGCACCGGGGCATTCAGTACTTC
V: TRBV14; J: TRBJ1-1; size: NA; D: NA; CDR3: CASSQAAGVTEAFF; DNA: TGTGCCAGCAGCCAAGCTGCGGGGGTGACTGAAGCTTTCTTT
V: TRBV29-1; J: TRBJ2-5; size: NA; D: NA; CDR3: CSVVQAQETQYF; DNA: TGCAGCGTTGTTCAAGCGCAAGAGACCCAGTACTTC
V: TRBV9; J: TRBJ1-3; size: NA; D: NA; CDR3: CASSVDPGQTPGNTIYF; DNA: TGTGCCAGCAGCGTAGACCCCGGACAGACCCCTGGAAACACCATATATTTT
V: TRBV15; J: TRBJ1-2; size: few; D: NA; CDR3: CATSGDVRNYGYTF; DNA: TGTGCCACCAGCGGAGACGTGCGGAACTATGGCTACACCTTC
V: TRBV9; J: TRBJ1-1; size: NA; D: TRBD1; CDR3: CASSVEGALNTEAFF; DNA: TGTGCCAGCAGCGTAGAGGGGGCACTGAACACTGAAGCTTTCTTT
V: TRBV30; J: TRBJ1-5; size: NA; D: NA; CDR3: CAWALDMNQPQHF; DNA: TGTGCCTGGGCCCTGGATATGAATCAGCCCCAGCATTTT
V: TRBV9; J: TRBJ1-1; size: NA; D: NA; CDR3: CASSAHLGTEAFF; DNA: TGTGCCAGCAGCGCCCATCTGGGGACTGAAGCTTTCTTT
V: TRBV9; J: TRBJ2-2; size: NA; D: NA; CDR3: CASSDPPGVTGELFF; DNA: TGTGCCAGCAGCGACCCCCCGGGGGTCACCGGGGAGCTGTTTTTT
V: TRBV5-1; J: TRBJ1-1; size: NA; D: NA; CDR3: CASSPPGGLNVAEAFF; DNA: TGCGCCAGCAGCCCGCCTGGGGGGTTAAACGTGGCTGAAGCTTTCTTT
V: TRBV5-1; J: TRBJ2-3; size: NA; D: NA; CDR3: CASSWTSTDTQYF; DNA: TGCGCCAGCAGCTGGACTAGCACAGATACGCAGTATTTT
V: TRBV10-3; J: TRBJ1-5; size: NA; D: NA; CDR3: CAISPLGDQPQHF; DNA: TGTGCCATCAGTCCCCTGGGGGATCAGCCCCAGCATTTT
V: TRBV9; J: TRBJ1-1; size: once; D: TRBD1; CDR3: CASSVAGQVTEAFF; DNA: TGTGCCAGCAGCGTAGCCGGACAGGTGACTGAAGCTTTCTTT
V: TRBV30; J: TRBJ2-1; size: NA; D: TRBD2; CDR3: CAWRLAGGNEQFF; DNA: TGTGCCTGGAGACTAGCGGGGGGCAATGAGCAGTTCTTC
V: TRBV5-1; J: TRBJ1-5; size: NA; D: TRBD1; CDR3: CASSSGQGSQPQHF; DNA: TGCGCCAGCAGCAGCGGACAGGGGAGTCAGCCCCAGCATTTT
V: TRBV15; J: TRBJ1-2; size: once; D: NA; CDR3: CATSRTDPNYGYTF; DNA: TGTGCCACCAGCAGAACTGACCCTAACTATGGCTACACCTTC
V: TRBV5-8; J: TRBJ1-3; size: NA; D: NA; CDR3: CASSSTTIYF; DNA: TGTGCCAGCAGCTCCACCACCATATATTTT
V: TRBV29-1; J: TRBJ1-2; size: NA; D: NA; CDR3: CSVESINNRARDGYTF; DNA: TGCAGCGTTGAATCTATAAATAACAGGGCACGCGATGGCTACACCTTC
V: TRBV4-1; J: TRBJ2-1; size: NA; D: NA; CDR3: CASSQDLRSYNEQFF; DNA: TGCGCCAGCAGCCAAGATTTGCGCTCCTACAATGAGCAGTTCTTC
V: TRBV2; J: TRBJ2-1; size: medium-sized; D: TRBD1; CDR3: CASSGRDRFSSYNEQFF; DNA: TGTGCCAGCAGCGGCCGGGACAGGTTTAGCTCCTACAATGAGCAGTTCTTC
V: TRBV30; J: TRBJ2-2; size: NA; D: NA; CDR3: CAWSAKLYTGELFF; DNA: TGTGCCTGGAGTGCAAAGTTATACACCGGGGAGCTGTTTTTT
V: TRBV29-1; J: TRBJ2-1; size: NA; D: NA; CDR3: CSVEDLSSYNEQFF; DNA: TGCAGCGTTGAAGATCTAAGCTCCTACAATGAGCAGTTCTTC
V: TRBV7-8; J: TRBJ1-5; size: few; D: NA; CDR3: CASSPLRNQPQHF; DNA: TGTGCCAGCAGCCCGCTCCGCAATCAGCCCCAGCATTTT
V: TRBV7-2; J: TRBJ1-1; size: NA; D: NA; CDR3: CASSRGSRTENTEAFF; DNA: TGTGCCAGCAGCCGAGGATCCAGGACAGAGAACACTGAAGCTTTCTTT
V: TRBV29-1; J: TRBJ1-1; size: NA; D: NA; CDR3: CSVDGGGTSEAFF; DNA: TGCAGCGTTGATGGAGGAGGGACCAGTGAAGCTTTCTTT
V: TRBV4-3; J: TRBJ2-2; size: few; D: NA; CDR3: CASSQGGGNGELFF; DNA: TGCGCCAGCAGCCAAGGAGGGGGGAACGGGGAGCTGTTTTTT
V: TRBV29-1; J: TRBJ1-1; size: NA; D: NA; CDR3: CSVAGSAVEAFF; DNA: TGCAGCGTTGCTGGGTCGGCTGTTGAAGCTTTCTTT
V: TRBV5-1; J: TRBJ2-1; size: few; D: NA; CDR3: CASSLRTQGSGEQFF; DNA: TGCGCCAGCAGCTTGCGCACACAGGGTTCTGGGGAGCAGTTCTTC
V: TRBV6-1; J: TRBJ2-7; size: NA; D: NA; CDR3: CASSGVEGFDHEQYF; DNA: TGTGCCAGCAGTGGGGTTGAGGGTTTCGATCACGAGCAGTACTTC
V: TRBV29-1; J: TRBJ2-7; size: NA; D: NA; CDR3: CSVGIGGWWEQYF; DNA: TGCAGCGTTGGTATCGGGGGCTGGTGGGAGCAGTACTTC
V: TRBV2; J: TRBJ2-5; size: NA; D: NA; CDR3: CASSEAVYQETQYF; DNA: TGTGCCAGCAGTGAGGCCGTTTACCAAGAGACCCAGTACTTC
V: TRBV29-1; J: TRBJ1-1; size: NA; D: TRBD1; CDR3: CSVSTGGRNTEAFF; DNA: TGCAGCGTATCGACAGGGGGCAGGAACACTGAAGCTTTCTTT
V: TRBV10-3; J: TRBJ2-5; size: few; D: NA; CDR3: CAISGTEQETQYF; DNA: TGTGCCATCAGTGGGACGGAACAAGAGACCCAGTACTTC
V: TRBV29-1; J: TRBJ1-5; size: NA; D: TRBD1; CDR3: CSVEDNGTGDFYSNQPQHF; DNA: TGCAGCGTTGAAGACAATGGGACAGGAGATTTCTATAGCAATCAGCCCCAGCATTTT
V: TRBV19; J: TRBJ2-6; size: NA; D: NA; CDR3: CASGSGGANVLTF; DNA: TGTGCCAGTGGTTCCGGTGGGGCCAACGTCCTGACTTTC
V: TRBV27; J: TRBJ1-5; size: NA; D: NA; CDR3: CASRGNSQPQHF; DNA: TGTGCCAGCAGAGGAAATTCCCAGCCCCAGCATTTT
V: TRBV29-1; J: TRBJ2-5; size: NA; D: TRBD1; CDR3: CSVAQGAGETQYF; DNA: TGCAGCGTTGCACAGGGGGCAGGAGAGACCCAGTACTTC
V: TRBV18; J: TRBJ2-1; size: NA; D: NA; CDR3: CASSPRVDTIRDEQFF; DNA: TGTGCCAGCTCACCACGCGTGGATACGATCCGGGATGAGCAGTTCTTC
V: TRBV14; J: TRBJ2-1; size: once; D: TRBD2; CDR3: CASSRQRGPYNEQFF; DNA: TGTGCCAGCAGCCGACAGCGGGGCCCGTACAATGAGCAGTTCTTC
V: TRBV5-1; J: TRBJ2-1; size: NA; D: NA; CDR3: CASSLTGHEQFF; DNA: TGCGCCAGCAGCTTGACGGGCCATGAGCAGTTCTTC
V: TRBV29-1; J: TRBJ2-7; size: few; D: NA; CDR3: CSVARSLGDEQYF; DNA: TGCAGCGTTGCCCGGAGCTTAGGAGACGAGCAGTACTTC
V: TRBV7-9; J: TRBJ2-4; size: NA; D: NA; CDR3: CASSEIWDNIQYF; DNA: TGTGCCAGCAGCGAAATTTGGGACAACATTCAGTACTTC
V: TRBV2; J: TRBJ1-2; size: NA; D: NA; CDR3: CASKTETYGYTF; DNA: TGTGCCTCCAAGACAGAGACCTATGGCTACACCTTC
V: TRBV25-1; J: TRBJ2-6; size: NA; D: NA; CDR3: CASSSTGGLSGANVLTF; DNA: TGTGCCAGCAGCTCCACCGGAGGGTTGTCTGGGGCCAACGTCCTGACTTTC
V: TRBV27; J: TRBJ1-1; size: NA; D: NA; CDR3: CASSWVGNTEAFF; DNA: TGTGCCAGCAGTTGGGTGGGGAACACTGAAGCTTTCTTT
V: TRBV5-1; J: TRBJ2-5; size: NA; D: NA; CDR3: CASSFPGARETQYF; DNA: TGCGCCAGCAGCTTCCCGGGGGCAAGAGAGACCCAGTACTTC
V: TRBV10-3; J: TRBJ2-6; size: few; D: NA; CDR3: CAITQGPGANVLTF; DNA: TGTGCCATCACCCAGGGACCTGGGGCCAACGTCCTGACTTTC
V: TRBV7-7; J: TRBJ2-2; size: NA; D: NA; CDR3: CASSLGLSRTGELFF; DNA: TGTGCCAGCAGCCTGGGACTCTCGAGGACCGGGGAGCTGTTTTTT
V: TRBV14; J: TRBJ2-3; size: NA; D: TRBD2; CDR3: CASSQILAGTDTQYF; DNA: TGTGCCAGCAGCCAGATACTAGCGGGGACAGATACGCAGTATTTT
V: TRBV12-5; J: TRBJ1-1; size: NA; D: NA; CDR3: CASGPRVLTANTEAFF; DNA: TGTGCTAGTGGTCCTCGCGTCCTTACAGCGAACACTGAAGCTTTCTTT